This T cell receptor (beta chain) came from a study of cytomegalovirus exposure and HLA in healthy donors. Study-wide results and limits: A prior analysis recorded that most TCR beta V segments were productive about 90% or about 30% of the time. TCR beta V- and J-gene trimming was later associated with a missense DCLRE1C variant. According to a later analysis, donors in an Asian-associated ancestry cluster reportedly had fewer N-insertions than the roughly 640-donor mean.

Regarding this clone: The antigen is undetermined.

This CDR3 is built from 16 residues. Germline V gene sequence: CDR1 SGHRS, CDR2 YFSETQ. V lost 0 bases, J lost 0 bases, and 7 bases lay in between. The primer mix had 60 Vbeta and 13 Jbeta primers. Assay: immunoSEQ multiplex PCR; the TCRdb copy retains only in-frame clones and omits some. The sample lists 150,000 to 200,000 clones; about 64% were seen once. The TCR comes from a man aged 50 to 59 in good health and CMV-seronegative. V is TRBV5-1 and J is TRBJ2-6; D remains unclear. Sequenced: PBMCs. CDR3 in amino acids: CASSLASRSGANVLTF. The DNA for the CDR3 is TGCGCCAGCAGCTTGGCCTCTCGCTCTGGGGCCAACGTCCTGACTTTC.